This T cell receptor (beta chain) was recorded in a study of blood T cell repertoires in COVID-19. Across the whole study: The analysed material was cDNA or gDNA that came from T cells, B-cell-depleted T cells, or PBMCs.

The method was immunoSEQ multiplex PCR; TCRdb's version includes in-frame clones alone and lacks a portion of them. The sample includes fewer than 350,000 clones, about nine tenths of them seen just once. The TCR was taken from a woman aged 25 to 39 with acute COVID-19. The sequenced sample was PBMCs or T cells enriched from blood (not recorded which).

The chain's CDR3 is CASTTGNYGYTF. As DNA, the CDR3 is TGTGCCAGTACGACAGGCAACTATGGCTACACCTTC. The rearrangement links TRBV19 to TRBJ1-2, with D perhaps TRBD1 (6 bases). This CDR3 has 12 residues. CDR1 is LNHDA, CDR2 SQIVND, per germline (reference sequence). V was pared by 7 bases and J by 2 bases, with 8 bases between.